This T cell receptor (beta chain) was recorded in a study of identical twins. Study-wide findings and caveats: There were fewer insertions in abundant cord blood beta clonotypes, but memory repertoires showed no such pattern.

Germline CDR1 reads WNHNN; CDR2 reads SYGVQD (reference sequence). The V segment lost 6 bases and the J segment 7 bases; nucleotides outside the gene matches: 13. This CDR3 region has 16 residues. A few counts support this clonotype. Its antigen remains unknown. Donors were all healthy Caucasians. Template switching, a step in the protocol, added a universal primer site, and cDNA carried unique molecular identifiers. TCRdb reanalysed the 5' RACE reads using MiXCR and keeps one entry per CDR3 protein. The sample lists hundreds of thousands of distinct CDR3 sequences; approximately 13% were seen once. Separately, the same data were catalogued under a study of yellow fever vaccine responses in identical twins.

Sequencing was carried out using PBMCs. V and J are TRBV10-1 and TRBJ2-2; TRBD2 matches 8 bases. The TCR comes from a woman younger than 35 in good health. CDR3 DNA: TGCGCCAGCAGCACCTCGGGGGGGCTTCGGAGCGGGGAGCTGTTTTTT. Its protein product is CASSTSGGLRSGELFF.